Sequencing of this TCR beta chain was carried out in a study of blood T cell repertoires in COVID-19. Per germline, CDR1 SGHRS and CDR2 YFSETQ. Trimming pared 2 bases from V and 3 bases from J, leaving 11 bases between. The CDR3 runs 14 residues. Produced via immunoSEQ multiplex PCR; TCRdb's table is partial and in-frame only. The profile shows around 200,000 clones, less than 90% of them singletons. Sequencing was performed on peripheral blood. The chain is built from TRBV5-1 and TRBJ2-5, with no clear D. The clonotype originates from an elderly woman with active or convalescent COVID-19. The CDR3 nucleotides read TGCGCCAGCAGCTTCCAAGCGCGCGAAGAGACCCAGTACTTC. This translates into CASSFQAREETQYF.